Listed here are 13 T cell receptor beta chains from one sample, sequenced in a study of human T cells and chemical hapten exposure. TCRdb used MiXCR to reprocess the 5' RACE reads, holding one entry per CDR3 protein. In the table there are about 110,000 distinct CDR3 sequences, more than 15% of which are singletons. Total RNA was extracted from unfractionated whole blood. All receptors come from a human donor in good health.

The chain employs TRBV4-1 and TRBJ2-3; TRBD2 matches 7 bases. From germline, CDR1 is MGHRA and CDR2 YSYEKL. Trimming at V came to 7 bases and at J to 2 bases, leaving 6 bases not matched to a gene. The CDR3 length is 14 residues. The CDR3 DNA reads TGCGCCAGCACCCTAGCGGACGTCACAGATACGCAGTATTTT. Protein: CASTLADVTDTQYF.

This clonotype was detected many times. The chain employs TRBV7-9 and TRBJ1-1; tentatively, D is TRBD1 (6 bases). Germline loops: CDR1 SEHNR, CDR2 FQNEAQ (reference sequence). V was trimmed by 4 bases and J by 6 bases, leaving 12 bases between them. CDR3 length: 13 amino acids. DNA for the CDR3: TGTGCCAGCAGCTCCTCCTCAGGGGCTGAAGCTTTCTTT. Translation: CASSSSSGAEAFF.

This clonotype showed up just once. The J gene is TRBJ2-7, the V gene TRBV12-3 or TRBV12-4; 10 nucleotides line up with TRBD2. The CDR3 has 16 residues. J was trimmed by 1 base and V by 7 bases; bases with no gene match: 10. CDR3 sequence: CASTLVASGGSYEQYF. The CDR3 DNA reads as TGTGCCAGCACCCTTGTGGCTAGCGGGGGTTCCTACGAGCAGTACTTC.

The rearrangement joins TRBV14 to TRBJ2-1; maybe TRBD1 (6 bases). The CDR3 extends over 15 amino acids. V lost 1 base to trimming and J lost 10 bases, with 17 bases between them. From germline, CDR1 is SGHDN and CDR2 FVKESK. CDR3: CASSQGDTVSGEQFF. The CDR3 DNA reads as TGTGCCAGCAGCCAAGGGGACACGGTATCAGGGGAGCAGTTCTTC. The full variable domain, with the rest looked up from reference TRBV14 and TRBJ2-1, is EAGVTQFPSHSVIEKGQTVTLRCDPISGHDNLYWYRRVMGKEIKFLLHFVKESKQDESGMPNNRFLAERTGGTYSTLKVQPAELEDSGVYFCASSQGDTVSGEQFFGPGTRLTVL.

This clonotype has only a few counts. The V and J genes are TRBV29-1 and TRBJ1-1; D unclear. The CDR3 is 12 amino acids. CDR1 is SQVTM, CDR2 ANQGSEA, per germline. V lost 5 bases to trimming and J lost 10 bases, with 17 bases between them. CDR3 amino acids: CSVLSGREAAFF. Written as DNA, the CDR3 is TGCAGCGTTCTATCCGGGAGGGAGGCAGCTTTCTTT.

V usage is TRBV6-2 or TRBV6-3 and J usage is TRBJ1-1, with 7 bases fitting TRBD1. Germline CDR1 is MNHEY and CDR2 is SVGEGT. This CDR3 is 16 amino acids long. V shed 2 bases, J shed 3 bases, and the junction held 9 bases outside the gene matches. The CDR3 spells CASSYGQGVMHTEAFF. The CDR3 region has the DNA TGTGCCAGCAGTTACGGGCAGGGGGTCATGCACACTGAAGCTTTCTTT.

This clonotype was detected only a few times. This chain links TRBV5-1 with TRBJ1-2; D unclear. This CDR3 has 14 amino acids. In germline, CDR1 is SGHRS, CDR2 YFSETQ. The germline V and J ends were trimmed by 0 bases and 6 bases, with 12 bases remaining between them. The CDR3 DNA is TGCGCCAGCAGCTTGGTTGGAGGGAATAATGGCTACACCTTC. Translating it yields CASSLVGGNNGYTF.

J is TRBJ1-2 and V is TRBV7-8; D gene ambiguous. Germline V gene sequence: CDR1 SGHVS, CDR2 FQNEAQ. V lost 5 bases and J 5 bases, leaving 9 bases between the germline ends. The CDR3 is 12 amino acids. CDR3 loop: CASSVDRYGYTF. DNA of the CDR3: TGTGCCAGCAGCGTCGACCGTTATGGCTACACCTTC.

This clonotype was detected only a few times. V is TRBV5-6 and J is TRBJ2-7; maybe TRBD2 (5 bases). CDR3 length: 15 amino acids. Germline assignment: CDR1 SGHDT and CDR2 YYEEEE. The V end was cut by 3 bases, the J end by 1 base, with 14 bases between. The CDR3 spells CASSYGGDLSYEQYF. The CDR3, as DNA: TGTGCCAGCAGCTATGGAGGAGATCTATCCTACGAGCAGTACTTC.

This clonotype was seen more than once but under ten times. The V and J genes are TRBV29-1 and TRBJ2-1; D call uncertain. V was trimmed by 5 bases and J by 5 bases, leaving 4 bases between them. Germline assignment: CDR1 SQVTM and CDR2 ANQGSEA. The CDR3 spans 10 residues. In DNA form, the CDR3 reads TGCAGCGTTCTGAACAATGAGCAGTTCTTC. This codes for CSVLNNEQFF.

V usage is TRBV16 and J usage is TRBJ1-4; no reliable D call. V was shortened by 0 bases and J by 4 bases, with 9 bases between the two germline ends. Germline CDR1 KGHSY, CDR2 FQNENV. This CDR3 comprises 15 residues. The CDR3 is CASSQSRGSNEKLFF. The DNA for the CDR3 is TGTGCCAGCAGCCAATCCCGAGGGAGTAATGAAAAACTGTTTTTT. The full variable domain, in which reference TRBV16 and TRBJ1-4 provide the parts outside the CDR3, is GEEVAQTPKHLVRGEGQKAKLYCAPIKGHSYVFWYQQVLKNEFKFLISFQNENVFDETGMPKERFSAKCLPNSPCSLEIQATKLEDSAVYFCASSQSRGSNEKLFFGSGTQLSVL.

There are a few counts of this clonotype. The J gene is TRBJ1-3, the V gene TRBV24-1, with unresolved D. Germline CDR1 is KGHDR and CDR2 is SFDVKD. The CDR3 is made up of 11 amino acids. With 9 bases removed from V and 4 bases from J, the gap between germline ends came to 6 bases. CDR3 nucleotide sequence: TGTGCCACCTCGAAGGGAAACACCATATATTTT. Protein product: CATSKGNTIYF.

V and J are TRBV29-1 and TRBJ2-1; D not certain. Trimming stripped 0 bases from V and 12 bases from J, with 21 bases between. Germline V gene sequence: CDR1 SQVTM, CDR2 ANQGSEA. The CDR3 extends over 15 amino acids. CDR3 in DNA: TGCAGCGTTGAAGATAGCTCTCACACCCACGTGAGGCAGTTCTTC. This sequence encodes CSVEDSSHTHVRQFF.